A single sample gave rise to the 19 T cell receptor beta chains below, sequenced in a study of CD8 T cells in ankylosing spondylitis (TCRdb year 2017). Libraries were built with 5' RACE. The sample was run on an Illumina HiSeq 2500. The public reads were quality trimmed at Q25 with fastp and then assembled into clones with MiXCR by TCRdb, keeping productive beta chains. Every CDR3 protein is listed once, alongside the most common genes and DNA of its rows. Within this sample are approximately 340,000 distinct CDR3 sequences, with roughly 15% of them counted one time only. The top ten clonotypes cover approximately 1% of the sample. Sequences were obtained from blood, either unsorted or a sorted T cell fraction (not recorded which). The receptor set was obtained from a male donor with ankylosing spondylitis or in good health (not recorded which).

The genes are TRBV6-1 and TRBJ2-7, with 11 nucleotides matching TRBD2. Germline values: CDR1 MNHNS, CDR2 SASEGT. V lost 7 bases and J lost 1; bases outside the gene matches: 6. The length of the CDR3 is 15 residues. The CDR3, as DNA: TGTGCCAGCATCGCCTCTAGCGGGGGGTCCTACGAGCAGTACTTC. Protein product: CASIASSGGSYEQYF.

The rearrangement joins TRBV6-1 to TRBJ2-7, with 10 bases identical to TRBD1. The CDR3 has 13 residues. Germline loops: CDR1 MNHNS, CDR2 SASEGT. J lost 6 bases, V lost 8 bases, and 7 bases had no gene match. CDR3 residues: CASGDRGPGEQYF. The CDR3 DNA follows: TGTGCCAGCGGAGACAGGGGGCCGGGCGAGCAGTACTTC.

This clonotype was found a few times. The chain has TRBV2 and TRBJ2-2, with D possibly being TRBD2 (5 bases). Germline V gene sequence: CDR1 SNHLY, CDR2 FYNNEI. The CDR3 has 14 residues. The V end was cut by 8 bases, the J end by 7 bases, with 17 bases between. The CDR3 here is CASRGEADNGELFF. In DNA form, the CDR3 reads TGTGCCAGCCGCGGTGAAGCGGATAACGGGGAGCTGTTTTTT. Using reference TRBV2 and TRBJ2-2 for the parts outside the CDR3, the full variable domain is EPEVTQTPSHQVTQMGQEVILRCVPISNHLYFYWYRQILGQKVEFLVSFYNNEISEKSEIFDDQFSVERPDGSNFTLKIRSTKLEDSAMYFCASRGEADNGELFFGEGSRLTVL.

This rearrangement joins TRBV20-1 to TRBJ2-7, with 7 bases fitting TRBD2. The V segment lost 1 base and the J segment 2 bases; nucleotides outside the gene matches: 2. Per the germline V gene, CDR1 is DFQATT and CDR2 is SNEGSKA (reference sequence). CDR3 size: 13 residues. This chain's CDR3 is CSARAAGAYEQYF. The CDR3, as DNA: TGCAGTGCTAGAGCGGCGGGAGCCTACGAGCAGTACTTC.

Ten or more counts support this clonotype. The chain combines TRBV27 with TRBJ1-3; D gene uncertain. CDR1 MNHEY and CDR2 SMNVEV come from the germline V gene (reference sequence). Trimming left V 2 bases short and J 6 bases short, with 17 bases between. CDR3 length: 16 residues. The CDR3 loop is CASSLRPVQLLNTIYF. The CDR3 DNA reads TGTGCCAGCAGTTTAAGGCCAGTCCAGCTCTTAAACACCATATATTTT.

The chain uses TRBV30 and TRBJ1-3; D not certain. V was shortened by 2 bases and J by 0 bases, with 5 bases between the two germline ends. CDR1 GTSNPN and CDR2 SVGIG come from the germline V gene (reference sequence). This CDR3 has 13 residues. CDR3 protein: CAWSYSSGNTIYF. The CDR3 region has the DNA TGTGCCTGGAGTTACAGCTCTGGAAACACCATATATTTT.

This rearrangement joins TRBV12-3 or TRBV12-4 to TRBJ2-2; D not certain. V gave up 2 bases and J gave up 7 bases, with 8 bases separating them. This CDR3 has 13 residues. The CDR3 coding sequence is TGTGCCAGCAGTTTAAGAACCGACGGGGAGCTGTTTTTT. Protein: CASSLRTDGELFF.

This clonotype was seen a handful of times. This chain uses TRBV12-5 with TRBJ2-5; D may be TRBD2 (5 bases). The CDR3 length is 12 residues. V was pared by 8 bases and J by 5 bases, with 12 bases between. Germline values: CDR1 LGHNT, CDR2 FRNRAP. The CDR3 DNA reads as TGTGCTAGTCGGATGGCGGGTGAGACCCAGTACTTC. Translation: CASRMAGETQYF.

This clonotype occurred a few times. The chain links TRBV27 to TRBJ2-7; TRBD1 is a possible D gene (5 bases). The CDR3 sequence is 14 residues long. The germline V gene encodes CDR1 MNHEY and CDR2 SMNVEV (reference sequence). V was shortened by 5 bases and J by 1 base, with 12 bases between the two germline ends. In DNA, the CDR3 is TGTGCCAGCAGTGCCCAGGGTACATCCTACGAGCAGTACTTC. It specifies CASSAQGTSYEQYF.

The chain uses TRBV5-6 and TRBJ1-2; 8 bases map to TRBD1. With 4 bases clipped from V and 5 bases from J, the junction kept 7 bases outside the gene matches. Germline V gene sequence: CDR1 SGHDT, CDR2 YYEEEE. The CDR3 loop spans 14 amino acids. In DNA, the CDR3 is TGTGCCAGCAGCCCCTGGGACAGGTTTTATGGCTACACCTTC. Translation gives CASSPWDRFYGYTF.

The chain uses TRBV19 and TRBJ2-2; TRBD2 aligns across 8 bases. This CDR3 has 15 amino acids. Trimming cost V 5 bases and J 8 bases; bases outside gene matches: 10. Germline V gives CDR1 LNHDA, CDR2 SQIVND (reference sequence). CDR3: CASSRGGPTWGELFF. In DNA, the CDR3 is TGTGCCAGTAGTCGGGGGGGCCCCACGTGGGGGGAGCTGTTTTTT.

This clonotype was found many times. The chain couples TRBV10-3 to TRBJ2-7, with 8 bases that match TRBD2. The J segment lost 5 bases and the V segment lost 10 bases, leaving 10 bases of the junction unmatched. This CDR3 has 13 residues. CDR1 and CDR2 (germline): ENHRY, SYGVKD. Written as DNA, the CDR3 is TGTGCCACCCTAAGCGGGAGTGGAAACGAGCAGTACTTC. This gives the protein CATLSGSGNEQYF.

The gene calls are TRBV4-2 and TRBJ1-2, with TRBD1 matching over 12 bases. The CDR3 is 18 residues long. V gave up 2 bases and J gave up 0 bases; unmatched junction bases: 7. Germline CDR1 and CDR2: LGHNA and YNFKEQ. The DNA for the CDR3 is TGTGCCAGCAGCCAACCCGACGGGACAGGGGGCGCTAACTATGGCTACACCTTC. Translated: CASSQPDGTGGANYGYTF.

This chain uses TRBV11-2 with TRBJ2-1; 8 bases are shared with TRBD1. Germline V CDR1 and CDR2: SGHAT, FQNNGV. The ends lost 5 bases at V and 6 bases at J; junction bases unmatched: 21. The CDR3 consists of 19 residues. The CDR3 DNA reads as TGTGCCAGCAGCCCCCTTGGATATTTTCAGGGGGCCCCTTTCAATGAGCAGTTCTTC. Translated: CASSPLGYFQGAPFNEQFF.

With respect to this clonotype: A single base separates this from a much larger clone, so it may be a read error. This chain links TRBV12-3 or TRBV12-4 with TRBJ1-2; no firm D call. Between the trimmed V and J ends, which lost 1 base and 4 bases, there was a span of 7 bases. This CDR3 is 13 amino acids long. The chain's CDR3 is CASSLEGFYGYTF. CDR3 coding DNA: TGTGCCAGCAGTTTAGAGGGTTTCTATGGCTACACCTTC.

The V call is TRBV6-5, the J call TRBJ2-1; D perhaps matches TRBD1 (6 bases). The germline V gene has CDR1 MNHEY and CDR2 SVGAGI. Trimming took 0 bases from V and 7 from J, leaving 10 bases between them. The CDR3 consists of 14 residues. CDR3 region: CASSYSSTGNEQFF. The CDR3 DNA reads as TGTGCCAGCAGTTACTCGAGTACAGGGAATGAGCAGTTCTTC.

In this sample, this clonotype turned up a few times. V gene TRBV18 combines with J gene TRBJ2-7; 10 bases align to TRBD1. V trimming: 3 bases; J trimming: 6 bases; junction bases outside the gene matches: 8. The CDR3 length is 15 residues. CDR1 and CDR2 from the germline V gene are KGHSH and LQKENI. Here the CDR3 DNA reads TGTGCCAGCTCACCGGGACAGGGGAGTTTGGGCGAGCAGTACTTC. It is translated as CASSPGQGSLGEQYF.

J is TRBJ2-1 and V is TRBV12-3 or TRBV12-4; 16 bases are a match to TRBD2. Losses at the gene ends were 5 bases for V and 7 bases for J; bases not matched to a gene: 2. There are 15 residues in the CDR3. CDR3 in amino acids: CASSRGLAGGNEQFF. The CDR3 DNA is TGTGCCAGCAGTCGGGGACTAGCGGGAGGGAATGAGCAGTTCTTC.

This clonotype was found many times. The chain links TRBV5-1 to TRBJ1-2; 7 bases are shared with TRBD1. The germline gives CDR1 SGHRS, CDR2 YFSETQ. V shed 4 bases, J shed 2 bases, and the junction held 2 bases outside the gene matches. This CDR3 is built from 13 residues. The CDR3 sequence: CASSPGQNYGYTF. CDR3 coding DNA: TGCGCCAGCAGCCCGGGACAGAACTATGGCTACACCTTC. Together with reference TRBV5-1 and TRBJ1-2, the CDR3 gives the full variable domain: KAGVTQTPRYLIKTRGQQVTLSCSPISGHRSVSWYQQTPGQGLQFLFEYFSETQRNKGNFPGRFSGRQFSNSRSEMNVSTLELGDSALYLCASSPGQNYGYTFGSGTRLTVV.